The 2 T cell receptor beta chains below were found in one sample sequenced in a study of blood T cell repertoires in COVID-19. Here immunoSEQ multiplex PCR was the method, and the copy in TCRdb shows in-frame clones only, minus some. The profile shows nearly 400,000 clones, about 90% of them singletons. The sample consisted of PBMCs or T cells enriched from blood (not recorded which). The origin of the receptors is a woman aged 25 to 39 who had recovered from COVID-19.

The CDR3: CASSLSFQETQYF. Written as DNA, the CDR3 is TGCGCCAGCAGCTTGAGCTTCCAAGAGACCCAGTACTTC. The chain joins TRBV5-1 to TRBJ2-5, with no clear D. Trimming removed 1 base at V and 1 base at J, with 5 bases between. The CDR3 runs to 13 residues. CDR1 and CDR2 from the germline V gene are SGHRS and YFSETQ.

This chain uses TRBV24-1 with TRBJ2-7; D may be TRBD1 (7 bases). CDR3 length equals 12 residues. The V gene's germline CDR1 is KGHDR and CDR2 SFDVKD. Trimming cost V 9 bases and J 3 bases, with 11 bases left between them. DNA of the CDR3: TGTGCCACCCAGGGGGACTTCTACGAGCAGTACTTC. This gives the protein CATQGDFYEQYF.